These 25 T cell receptor beta chains originate from one sample sequenced in a study of cytomegalovirus exposure and HLA in healthy donors. 13 Jbeta primers and 60 Vbeta primers were used for the PCR. Data came from immunoSEQ multiplex PCR; TCRdb stores just in-frame clones and leaves some out. Among tens of thousands of clones listed, 80% were seen once. The material sequenced was PBMCs. All receptors come from a man aged 50 to 60 in good health and CMV-seropositive.

The CDR3 loop reads CASSPQGQFGDTQYF. Here the CDR3 DNA reads TGTGCCAGCAGCCCCCAGGGACAGTTCGGAGATACGCAGTATTTT. The rearrangement joins TRBV7-6 to TRBJ2-3, with 7 bases fitting TRBD1. Germline V gene lookup returns CDR1 SGHVS and CDR2 FNYEAQ. This CDR3 is 15 amino acids long. With 5 bases clipped from V and 5 bases from J, the junction kept 10 bases outside the gene matches.

V gene TRBV19 combines with J gene TRBJ1-1, with D possibly TRBD1 on 5 matching bases. The ends were cut back, 5 bases at V and 1 base at J, with 8 bases in the middle. Germline lookup yields CDR1 LNHDA and CDR2 SQIVND (reference sequence). The CDR3 loop spans 13 amino acids. The CDR3 here is CASSATANTEAFF. The CDR3 region has the DNA TGTGCCAGTAGTGCGACAGCGAACACTGAAGCTTTCTTT.

CDR3 DNA: TGCGCCAGCACCGGGACAGGGTCCTACGAGCAGTACTTC. Its protein product is CASTGTGSYEQYF. The chain links TRBV5-1 to TRBJ2-7; 9 nucleotides line up with TRBD1. Germline V gene data show CDR1 as SGHRS and CDR2 as YFSETQ. V trimming: 6 bases; J trimming: 1 base; junction bases outside the gene matches: 2. CDR3 size: 13 residues.

The rearrangement joins TRBV19 to TRBJ1-4, with 7 bases that match TRBD1. The CDR3 covers 15 residues. CDR1 is LNHDA and CDR2 is SQIVND in the germline V gene (reference sequence). Germline trimming cut 5 bases from V and 4 bases from J; bases unmatched to any gene: 7. The CDR3 sequence is CASSSTGTVNEKLFF. The CDR3 nucleotides are TGTGCCAGTAGTTCCACCGGGACAGTTAATGAAAAACTGTTTTTT.

This rearrangement joins TRBV30 to TRBJ1-2, with D maybe TRBD1 (6 bases). The CDR3 has 14 amino acids. Trimming removed 3 bases at V and 4 bases at J, with 15 bases between. Germline values: CDR1 GTSNPN, CDR2 SVGIG (reference sequence). The CDR3, as DNA: TGTGCCTGGAGAGGACAGCAAGGTGGCTATGGCTACACCTTC. Its protein is CAWRGQQGGYGYTF.

The rearrangement joins TRBV7-9 to TRBJ1-3, with 9 nucleotides matching TRBD1. J was trimmed by 4 bases and V by 5 bases; bases with no gene match: 9. CDR1 is SEHNR and CDR2 is FQNEAQ in the germline V gene (reference sequence). This CDR3 is built from 16 residues. The CDR3 here is CASSPGTGSPGNTIYF. In DNA, the CDR3 is TGTGCCAGCAGCCCCGGGACAGGGTCTCCGGGAAACACCATATATTTT.

The CDR3 nucleotides are TGTGCCTGGAGCCGACTAGCGGGTTCCTACGAGCAGTACTTC. Translating gives CAWSRLAGSYEQYF. The chain links TRBV30 to TRBJ2-7; 10 nucleotides match TRBD2. CDR3 length: 14 residues. In germline, CDR1 is GTSNPN, CDR2 SVGIG (reference sequence). Trimming removed 3 bases from V and 1 base from J; junction bases left unmatched: 3.

The chain uses TRBV6-6 and TRBJ2-7, with D possibly TRBD1 on 5 matching bases. The CDR3 contains 15 residues. Germline V gives CDR1 MNHNY, CDR2 SVGAGI (reference sequence). Trimming pared 6 bases from V and 0 bases from J, leaving 15 bases between. The CDR3 loop is CASSLLGANSYEQYF. CDR3 coding DNA: TGTGCCAGCAGCCTCCTAGGGGCGAACTCCTACGAGCAGTACTTC.

Here the CDR3 reads CATSRGQRSSGNTIYF. In nucleotides, the CDR3 is TGTGCCACCAGCCGGGGACAGCGTAGCTCTGGAAACACCATATATTTT. The chain combines TRBV15 with TRBJ1-3, with TRBD1 matching over 7 bases. The germline V gene has CDR1 LNHNV and CDR2 YYDKDF (reference sequence). The CDR3 contains 16 residues. V shed 5 bases, J shed 0 bases, and the junction held 7 bases outside the gene matches. Drawing the rest from reference TRBV15 and TRBJ1-3, the complete variable domain is DAMVIQNPRYQVTQFGKPVTLSCSQTLNHNVMYWYQQKSSQAPKLLFHYYDKDFNNEADTPDNFQSRRPNTSFCFLDIRSPGLGDTAMYLCATSRGQRSSGNTIYFGEGSWLTVV.

The V gene is TRBV4-3, the J gene TRBJ2-7; the match to TRBD1 covers 7 bases. The trim removed 0 bases at V and 3 bases at J, leaving 5 bases unmatched. This CDR3 has 15 amino acids. Germline CDR1 is LGHNA and CDR2 is YSLEER. CDR3 in DNA: TGCGCCAGCAGCCAAGAAAGACAGGGAAACTACGAGCAGTACTTC. Encoded protein: CASSQERQGNYEQYF.

V usage is TRBV2 and J usage is TRBJ2-1, with 11 bases aligning to TRBD2. Germline CDR1 SNHLY, CDR2 FYNNEI. This CDR3 comprises 15 residues. V was clipped by 7 bases and J by 4 bases; unmatched bases: 6. DNA of the CDR3: TGTGCCAGCACCGCCGGGACTAGCGGTTACAATGAGCAGTTCTTC. This sequence encodes CASTAGTSGYNEQFF.

V gene TRBV6-5 combines with J gene TRBJ2-1, with no clear D. The germline V and J ends were trimmed by 7 bases and 0 bases, with 13 bases remaining between them. Germline lookup yields CDR1 MNHEY and CDR2 SVGAGI. The CDR3 loop spans 15 amino acids. The CDR3 DNA reads as TGTGCCAGCATTAGCCGTTTCAACTCCTACAATGAGCAGTTCTTC. Protein sequence: CASISRFNSYNEQFF.

V gene TRBV18 combines with J gene TRBJ1-2; 11 nucleotides agree with TRBD1. V dropped 3 bases and J dropped 7; count of bases not matched to a gene: 7. The germline gives CDR1 KGHSH, CDR2 LQKENI. The CDR3 length is 15 residues. Here the CDR3 reads CASSPDGQGASGYTF. The CDR3 DNA follows: TGTGCCAGCTCACCGGATGGACAGGGGGCTAGTGGCTACACCTTC.

The chain couples TRBV7-2 to TRBJ2-7, with 10 bases that match TRBD2. The junction had 5 bases not matched to a gene; V was cut back by 0 bases and J by 3 bases. CDR1 and CDR2 from the germline V gene are SGHTA and FQGNSA. This CDR3 has 16 amino acids. CDR3 loop: CASSLAPLAGVYEQYF. In DNA form, the CDR3 reads TGTGCCAGCAGCTTAGCTCCCCTAGCGGGAGTCTACGAGCAGTACTTC.

With respect to this clone: Mismatch with germline at one junction end may stem from a read error. This chain uses TRBV30 with TRBJ2-6; tentatively, D is TRBD1 (5 bases). This CDR3 region has 16 residues. CDR1 and CDR2 (germline): GTSNPN, SVGIG (reference sequence). The CDR3 loop is CAWSNGQISGANGLTF. CDR3 nucleotides: TGTGCCTGGAGTAACGGGCAAATTTCTGGGGCCAACGGCCTGACTTTC.

This chain links TRBV6-1 with TRBJ1-2, with D uncertain. Per germline, CDR1 MNHNS and CDR2 SASEGT. The ends were cut back, 1 base at V and 4 bases at J, with 7 bases in the middle. This CDR3 spans 13 amino acids. The CDR3 nucleotides are TGTGCCAGCAGTGAAGTTATCAGCTATGGCTACACCTTC. Amino acids: CASSEVISYGYTF.

The rearrangement links TRBV28 to TRBJ2-1; tentatively, D is TRBD1 (6 bases). The CDR3 is 15 amino acids. V was pared by 1 base and J by 10 bases, with 17 bases between. Germline CDR1 reads MDHEN; CDR2 reads SYDVKM. For the CDR3, the DNA is TGTGCCAGCAGTTTATCACCCACGTCAGGGGCAGAGCAGTTCTTC. Translating it yields CASSLSPTSGAEQFF.

This clone occurred a few times. The V call is TRBV7-9, the J call TRBJ2-3; 7 bases map to TRBD2. After removal of 8 bases from V and 0 bases from J, the junction contained 8 bases not matched to a gene. This CDR3 has 15 residues. Looked up from germline, CDR1 is SEHNR and CDR2 is FQNEAQ (reference sequence). CDR3 amino acids: CASRGEAGSTDTQYF. In nucleotides, the CDR3 is TGTGCCAGCCGGGGGGAAGCGGGTAGCACAGATACGCAGTATTTT.

This clone was seen a handful of times. The rearrangement links TRBV7-3 to TRBJ2-3, with TRBD2 matching over 8 bases. CDR1 and CDR2 (germline): SGHTA, FQGTGA. Unmatched junction bases numbered 8, after V lost 5 bases and J lost 4 bases. The CDR3 consists of 15 residues. CDR3 DNA: TGTGCCAGCAGCCGTACCGGGAGGGGATCAGATACGCAGTATTTT. Its translation is CASSRTGRGSDTQYF.

This rearrangement joins TRBV7-3 to TRBJ2-7; 7 bases map to TRBD2. With 4 bases clipped from V and 2 bases from J, the junction kept 11 bases outside the gene matches. CDR1 and CDR2 from the germline V gene are SGHTA and FQGTGA. The CDR3 consists of 16 residues. As DNA, the CDR3 is TGTGCCAGCAGCTCGGGGGGAGGTGAAAAGGCCTACGAGCAGTACTTC. Translation gives CASSSGGGEKAYEQYF. Combining the CDR3 with reference TRBV7-3 and TRBJ2-7 gives the whole variable domain GAGVSQTPSNKVTEKGKYVELRCDPISGHTALYWYRQSLGQGPEFLIYFQGTGAADDSGLPNDRFFAVRPEGSVSTLKIQRTERGDSAVYLCASSSGGGEKAYEQYFGPGTRLTVT.

The rearrangement joins TRBV7-6 to TRBJ1-2, with TRBD1 matching over 10 bases. The germline V gene encodes CDR1 SGHVS and CDR2 FNYEAQ. This CDR3 comprises 19 residues. The trim removed 4 bases at V and 0 bases at J, leaving 14 bases unmatched. The CDR3 DNA is TGTGCCAGCAGCTCTGGGGTGACAGGGGGCCTCTATCCTAACTATGGCTACACCTTC. It codes for CASSSGVTGGLYPNYGYTF.

This chain links TRBV2 with TRBJ2-5; the match to TRBD2 covers 9 bases. CDR3 length: 14 amino acids. Per germline, CDR1 SNHLY and CDR2 FYNNEI. The trim removed 4 bases at V and 4 bases at J, leaving 4 bases unmatched. CDR3 residues: CASSGTSVAETQYF. The CDR3 region has the DNA TGTGCCAGCAGTGGGACTAGCGTGGCAGAGACCCAGTACTTC.

This chain links TRBV9 with TRBJ2-5, with 9 bases that match TRBD2. V gave up 3 bases and J gave up 4 bases; unmatched junction bases: 7. This CDR3 has 15 amino acids. Germline assignment: CDR1 SGDLS and CDR2 YYNGEE. CDR3 amino acids: CASSEGVAGVETQYF. The CDR3, as DNA: TGTGCCAGCAGCGAGGGGGTAGCGGGAGTAGAGACCCAGTACTTC.

This clone was seen only a few times. Only one base separates this from a far larger clonotype, so it likely reflects a read error. V and J are TRBV5-5 and TRBJ1-1; D remains ambiguous. The CDR3 spans 11 residues. The germline V gene has CDR1 SGHKS and CDR2 YYEKEE (reference sequence). V lost 1 base, J lost 10 bases, and 8 bases lay in between. CDR3 coding DNA: TGTGCCAGCAGCTTGAACGGAGTAGCTTTCTTT. Residues: CASSLNGVAFF.

The chain recombines TRBV18 with TRBJ1-5, with 7 bases fitting TRBD1. Germline V CDR1 and CDR2: KGHSH, LQKENI. The length of the CDR3 is 15 residues. V trimming: 6 bases; J trimming: 5 bases; junction bases outside the gene matches: 10. DNA of the CDR3: TGTGCCAGCTCGCCCCAGACAGGGCTGGATCAGCCCCAGCATTTT. Translating gives CASSPQTGLDQPQHF.